This TCR beta chain derives from a study of shared clonotypes between healthy human individuals. Profiled with immunoSEQ multiplex PCR; TCRdb holds only in-frame clones, not every one. Among about half a million clones listed, 79% were seen once. The V end was cut by 2 bases, the J end by 0 bases, with 5 bases between. This CDR3 is 13 amino acids long. Germline loops: CDR1 SGDLS, CDR2 YYNGEE. The chain couples TRBV9 to TRBJ2-5; no firm D call. This sequence was found in a middle-aged woman in good health. Some clones in this sample may be carry-over from other donors' samples. The sequenced material came from PBMCs. CDR3 amino acids: CASSVRYQETQYF. DNA for the CDR3: TGTGCCAGCAGCGTTCGGTACCAAGAGACCCAGTACTTC.